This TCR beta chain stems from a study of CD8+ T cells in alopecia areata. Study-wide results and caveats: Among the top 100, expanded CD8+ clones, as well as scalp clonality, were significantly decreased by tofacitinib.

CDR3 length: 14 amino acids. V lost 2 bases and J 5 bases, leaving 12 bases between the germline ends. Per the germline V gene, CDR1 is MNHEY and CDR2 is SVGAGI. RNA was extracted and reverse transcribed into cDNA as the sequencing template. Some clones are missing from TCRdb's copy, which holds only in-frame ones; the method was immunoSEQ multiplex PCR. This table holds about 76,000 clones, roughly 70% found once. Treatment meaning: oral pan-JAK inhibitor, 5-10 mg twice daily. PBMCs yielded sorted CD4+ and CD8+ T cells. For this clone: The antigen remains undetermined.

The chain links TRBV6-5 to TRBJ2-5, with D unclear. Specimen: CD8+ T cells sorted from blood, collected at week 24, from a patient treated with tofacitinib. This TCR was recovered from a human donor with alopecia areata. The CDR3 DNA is TGTGCCAGCAGTTACGTCCGGGCTTCGGAGACCCAGTACTTC. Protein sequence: CASSYVRASETQYF.